These 13 T cell receptor beta chains originate from one sample sequenced in a study of T cell repertoires in cytomegalovirus infection. Using its own MiXCR run on the reads, TCRdb lists one record per CDR3 protein. This repertoire shows 70,000 or so distinct CDR3 sequences, 28% found once; its top ten account for 59%. Which antigens these TCRs recognize remains unknown. Sequencing used CD8+ T cells from cultured PBMCs, obtained from culture after CMV antigen stimulation. The receptors here all came from a human donor in good health (CMV status not recorded). Some clones in this sample may be carry-over from other donors' samples.

Of note for this clonotype: The junction and the germline gene differ at one end; a read error may be behind it. This rearrangement joins TRBV7-6 to TRBJ2-5; D ambiguous. This CDR3 comprises 14 residues. Germline V gene sequence: CDR1 SGHVS, CDR2 FNYEAQ. CDR3: CVSRPPGQQETQYF. CDR3 nucleotide sequence: TGTGTCAGCAGGCCACCCGGGCAGCAAGAGACCCAGTACTTC.

This clonotype was seen only a few times. The CDR3 loop reads CASSLRGADSHNQPQHF. In DNA, the CDR3 is TGTGCCAGCAGTTTACGTGGGGCGGACAGCCACAATCAGCCCCAGCATTTT. The chain recombines TRBV12-3 or TRBV12-4 with TRBJ1-5, with D perhaps matching TRBD1 (6 bases). Trimming shortened V by 2 bases and J by 3 bases, and 17 bases separated the two germline ends. CDR3 size: 17 residues.

This clonotype was counted between two and nine times. The chain recombines TRBV28 with TRBJ1-1; 11 bases are a match to TRBD1. From germline, CDR1 is MDHEN and CDR2 SYDVKM. J gave up 4 bases and V 6 bases, and 10 bases lay outside the gene matches. This CDR3 comprises 16 residues. The CDR3 region is CASSPGGQGAFTEAFF. CDR3 in DNA: TGTGCCAGCAGCCCCGGAGGACAGGGGGCGTTCACTGAAGCTTTCTTT.

This clonotype was counted many times. This rearrangement joins TRBV12-3 or TRBV12-4 to TRBJ2-2; TRBD1 matches 7 bases. V trimming: 5 bases; J trimming: 6 bases; junction bases outside the gene matches: 9. CDR3 size: 15 residues. CDR3 nucleotide sequence: TGTGCCAGCAGTATTATGACAGGGTTTTCCGGGGAGCTGTTTTTT. This translates into CASSIMTGFSGELFF.

This clonotype came up a few times. The chain has TRBV19 and TRBJ1-1, with TRBD1 matching 9 bases. Germline V gives CDR1 LNHDA, CDR2 SQIVND (reference sequence). The CDR3 has 15 residues. The trim removed 3 bases at V and 3 bases at J, leaving 5 bases unmatched. The CDR3 sequence is CASSIGTGRDTEAFF. Written as DNA, the CDR3 is TGTGCCAGTAGTATCGGGACAGGGAGGGACACTGAAGCTTTCTTT.

This clonotype was recorded only once. The germline gene is not matched at one end of the junction; a read error may be the cause. The V call is TRBV7-6, the J call TRBJ1-1; 8 positions agree with TRBD1. The CDR3 is 15 amino acids. The V gene's germline CDR1 is SGHVS and CDR2 FNYEAQ. CDR3 sequence reads: CVSSPRQGMNTEAFF. The DNA for the CDR3 is TGTGTCAGCAGCCCTCGACAGGGGATGAACACTGAAGCTTTCTTT.

A few counts support this clonotype. The chain uses TRBV5-1 and TRBJ1-2, with 8 bases matching TRBD1. The germline V gene has CDR1 SGHRS and CDR2 YFSETQ. The CDR3 is 14 amino acids. Trimming removed 3 bases from V and 5 bases from J; junction bases left unmatched: 6. In nucleotides, the CDR3 is TGCGCCAGCAGCTCGGAACAGGGGGGATATGGCTACACCTTC. Amino acids: CASSSEQGGYGYTF.

The chain uses TRBV19 and TRBJ2-1; 7 bases are shared with TRBD2. The CDR3 has 17 amino acids. Germline V lookup: CDR1 LNHDA, CDR2 SQIVND (reference sequence). After removal of 4 bases from V and 7 bases from J, the junction contained 16 bases not matched to a gene. Here the CDR3 reads CASSTDSLREMGNEQFF. CDR3 coding DNA: TGTGCCAGTAGTACCGACTCATTGCGGGAGATGGGGAATGAGCAGTTCTTC.

This rearrangement joins TRBV30 to TRBJ2-3; no firm D call. V lost 3 bases and J lost 1, with 11 bases in between. The CDR3 extends over 14 amino acids. Germline V CDR1 and CDR2: GTSNPN, SVGIG (reference sequence). CDR3 DNA sequence: TGTGCCTGGAGGGTGGGCGTGGGCACAGATACGCAGTATTTT. Translation: CAWRVGVGTDTQYF.

The chain uses TRBV9 and TRBJ1-2, with D hard to call. CDR1 and CDR2 from the germline V gene are SGDLS and YYNGEE. V lost 5 bases to trimming and J lost 0 bases, with 20 bases between them. The CDR3 spans 17 residues. This chain's CDR3 is CASRGGAGGNANYGYTF. The CDR3 DNA reads as TGTGCCAGCAGAGGAGGAGCGGGCGGGAATGCTAACTATGGCTACACCTTC. Supplemented by reference TRBV9 and TRBJ1-2, the full variable domain reads DSGVTQTPKHLITATGQRVTLRCSPRSGDLSVYWYQQSLDQGLQFLIQYYNGEERAKGNILERFSAQQFPDLHSELNLSSLELGDSALYFCASRGGAGGNANYGYTFGSGTRLTVV.

The chain combines TRBV19 with TRBJ2-1; TRBD2 is a possible D gene (5 bases). Germline V CDR1 and CDR2: LNHDA, SQIVND (reference sequence). This CDR3 has 12 amino acids. V dropped 5 bases and J dropped 9 bases, with 11 bases sitting between them. The CDR3 nucleotides read TGTGCCAGTAGTTCGACTACTGTTGAGCAGTTCTTC. Translating gives CASSSTTVEQFF.

This clonotype was picked up a small number of times. The chain has TRBV28 and TRBJ2-5, with D maybe TRBD2 (6 bases). Trimming removed 6 bases at V and 3 bases at J, with 14 bases between. The V gene's germline CDR1 is MDHEN and CDR2 SYDVKM. The CDR3 runs 14 residues. CDR3 residues: CASSLTSYKETQYF. The CDR3 DNA sequence: TGTGCCAGCAGCCTAACTAGCTACAAAGAGACCCAGTACTTC.

J is TRBJ2-2 and V is TRBV7-6, with TRBD2 identical over 8 bases. Germline loops: CDR1 SGHVS, CDR2 FNYEAQ. V was clipped by 5 bases and J by 7 bases; unmatched bases: 9. The CDR3 consists of 15 residues. The CDR3 DNA reads as TGTGCCAGCAGCAGGCCCGGGGGGGCGGACGGGGAGCTGTTTTTT. Amino acid sequence: CASSRPGGADGELFF.